This T cell receptor (beta chain) came from a study of cytomegalovirus exposure and HLA in healthy donors. Study background: Samples from HLA-typed donors yielded about 85 million unique TCRs in an early data release.

This CDR3 contains 12 residues. From germline, CDR1 is SQVTM and CDR2 ANQGSEA. V was pared by 6 bases and J by 2 bases, with 7 bases between. General observations from the study: In a later analysis, common viral pathogens appeared linked to several of the most significant clusters. A later analysis linked a missense variant in DCLRE1C to the trimming of TCR beta V and J genes. The study labeled approximately 150 TCR beta chains cytomegalovirus-associated.

Vbeta (60) and Jbeta (13) primers were used in the PCR. Profiled with immunoSEQ multiplex PCR; TCRdb holds only in-frame clones, not every one. The table shows around 150,000 clones, with 75% to 90% occurring only once. This clone was seen a single time. The antigen remains unidentified. This clonotype originated in a man aged 35-49 years in good health and CMV-seronegative. The material sequenced was PBMCs. This chain links TRBV29-1 with TRBJ1-4; D gene unclear. DNA of the CDR3: TGCAGCGTAGGAGGGACTAATGAAAAACTGTTTTTT. This codes for CSVGGTNEKLFF.